A selection of T cell receptor beta chains follows, all from one sample in a study of blood T cell repertoires in COVID-19. Only in-frame clones appear in the TCRdb table, and some are missing; sequencing was by immunoSEQ multiplex PCR. The table has 45,000 to 55,000 clones, 84% seen once. Sequencing was done on a sample of peripheral blood. The receptors were gathered from a man between 50 and 59 years old with acute or convalescent COVID-19. CDR3s include the opening cysteine and the closing phenylalanine or tryptophan. The order of the fields is clone size, D gene, V gene, J gene, CDR3 DNA, CDR3 protein. The D gene is left open where the match is weak. Clone size is given for some rows only: seen once, a few or many times, or a class if the clone is expanded.

>-|-|TRBV15|TRBJ2-1
TGTGCCACCAGCAGAGATCGGGGGGCGAGTGAGCAGTTCTTC
CATSRDRGASEQFF
>-|-|TRBV27|TRBJ2-3
TGTGCCAGCAGTTTCGGGGATACGCAGTATTTT
CASSFGDTQYF
>once|-|TRBV19|TRBJ2-7
TGTGCCAGTAGTATCTTTTCGCGGGGGCCCTACGAGCAGTACTTC
CASSIFSRGPYEQYF
>-|TRBD2|TRBV5-1|TRBJ2-1
TGCGCCAGCAGCTTGAATGGGCTAGCGGGTCGGAGAAATGAGCAGTTCTTC
CASSLNGLAGRRNEQFF
>-|-|TRBV20-1|TRBJ2-2
TGCAGTGCTAGTAACCTAGCGCGCGACACCGGGGAGCTGTTTTTT
CSASNLARDTGELFF
>-|TRBD2|TRBV7-8|TRBJ2-2
TGTGCCAGCAGCCGCCTACCGGGACTAGCGGGTTCGAACACCGGGGAGCTGTTTTTT
CASSRLPGLAGSNTGELFF
>-|-|TRBV5-7|TRBJ1-5
TGTGCCAGCAGCTTGATCAGGGGACATCAGCCCCAGCATTTT
CASSLIRGHQPQHF
>-|-|TRBV28|TRBJ2-1
TGTGCCAGCAGCTCTCGGACAGAGGTCTACAATGAGCAGTTCTTC
CASSSRTEVYNEQFF
>-|TRBD1|TRBV29-1|TRBJ1-4
TGCAGCGTCGCAACAGGGGGCGCGAGAGGTGAAAAACTGTTTTTT
CSVATGGARGEKLFF
>-|-|TRBV7-2|TRBJ2-1
TGTGCCAGCAGCCCTCTGGGCCTATACAATGAGCAGTTCTTC
CASSPLGLYNEQFF
>once|-|TRBV9|TRBJ2-7
TGTGCCAGCAGCGTATCGATGGAAGCAGGGAGGTACGAGCAGTACTTC
CASSVSMEAGRYEQYF
>-|-|TRBV19|TRBJ2-7
TGTGCCAGTGCCGACCCCGGGACATTCTACGAGCAGTACTTC
CASADPGTFYEQYF
>few|TRBD1|TRBV7-2|TRBJ2-7
TGTGCCAGCAGACTGGCGGGACAGGGGGCTATAGGGCAGTACTTC
CASRLAGQGAIGQYF
>-|-|TRBV5-4|TRBJ1-1
TGTGCCAGCAGCTTGGCAGGGGTGGGTGGCGCTGAAGCTTTCTTT
CASSLAGVGGAEAFF
>-|-|TRBV7-9|TRBJ1-2
TGTGCCAGCAGGGAGGGGTTAGACTTC
CASREGLDF
>once|TRBD2|TRBV11-3|TRBJ2-2
TGTGCCAGCAGCCTCTGGACTAGCTCTGGCACCGGGGAGCTGTTTTTT
CASSLWTSSGTGELFF
>once|TRBD1|TRBV2|TRBJ1-2
TGTGCCAGCAGGGGGGACAGGGAGGGTTATGGCTACACCTTC
CASRGDREGYGYTF
>once|TRBD1|TRBV14|TRBJ1-2
TGTGCCAGCAGCTCCCGGACAGGGGGCTTTGGCTACACCTTC
CASSSRTGGFGYTF
>-|TRBD2|TRBV9|TRBJ2-7
TGTGCCAGCAGCCGTTATGGGACTAGCGGGGTCCGTAACTACGAGCAGTACTTC
CASSRYGTSGVRNYEQYF
>-|TRBD2|TRBV9|TRBJ2-3
TGTGCCAGCAGCTTATTAGCGGGAAGTGGGTCAGATACGCAGTATTTT
CASSLLAGSGSDTQYF
>-|-|TRBV5-1|TRBJ2-5
TGCGCCAGCAGCTTGGACAGGTTCCAAGAGACCCAGTACTTC
CASSLDRFQETQYF
>medium-sized|TRBD1|TRBV7-9|TRBJ1-2
TGTGCCAGCAGGCCAAGGGACAGCCGGGGCTACACCTTC
CASRPRDSRGYTF
>-|-|TRBV2|TRBJ1-5
TGTGCCAGCAGTGAAAGGGTATCGGGGCAGCCCCAGCATTTT
CASSERVSGQPQHF
>few|-|TRBV10-3|TRBJ2-1
TGTGCCATCAGTGAATCACGAGATGAGCAGTTCTTC
CAISESRDEQFF
>-|TRBD2|TRBV27|TRBJ2-7
TGTGCCAGCAGCTACATCGGGGGGTTTGGCTACGAGCAGTACTTC
CASSYIGGFGYEQYF
>-|-|TRBV7-9|TRBJ1-5
TGTGCCAGCAGCCTCGGGGCAGGGGATCGCCAGCCCCAGCATTTT
CASSLGAGDRQPQHF
>-|TRBD1|TRBV2|TRBJ1-5
TGTGCCAGCAGTGAATGGACAGGGACCAATCAGCCCCAGCATTTT
CASSEWTGTNQPQHF